The 8 T cell receptor beta chains listed next were all sequenced from one sample in a study of T cells in Graves' hyperthyroidism and ophthalmopathy. From RNA transcripts, TCR beta CDR3 regions were amplified. TCR CDR3 regions were first amplified by RT-PCR with HTBI primers. TCRdb passed the multiplex PCR reads through MiXCR, listing each CDR3 protein once. Of some 800,000 distinct CDR3 sequences detected, roughly 40% appear once; the ten largest clones hold 8% to 9%. The sequenced sample consisted of blood. The receptors were sampled from a man younger than 30 with Graves' hyperthyroidism.

This clonotype was observed at least ten times. The chain employs TRBV12-3 or TRBV12-4 and TRBJ1-5; D is unresolved. The V gene lost 6 bases and the J gene lost 0 bases, with 9 bases spanning the gap. This CDR3 region has 14 residues. Here the CDR3 reads CASSPVDSNQPQHF. As DNA, the CDR3 is TGTGCCAGCAGCCCAGTGGATAGCAATCAGCCCCAGCATTTT.

Remarks on this clonotype: A read error may produce the germline difference seen at one junction end. The chain combines TRBV11-2 with TRBJ2-7; unclear D gene. Germline CDR1 reads SGHAT; CDR2 reads FQNNGV. The CDR3 runs 12 residues. The CDR3 region is CASSHNSGEQYF. The DNA of the CDR3 is TGCGCCAGCAGCCACAACAGTGGCGAGCAGTACTTC. The whole variable domain, remainder taken from reference TRBV11-2 and TRBJ2-7, is EAGVAQSPRYKIIEKRQSVAFWCNPISGHATLYWYQQILGQGPKLLIQFQNNGVVDDSQLPKDRFSAERLKGVDSTLKIQPAKLEDSAVYLCASSHNSGEQYFGPGTRLTVT.

This rearrangement joins TRBV6-1 to TRBJ2-7; 10 bases fit TRBD1. CDR3 size: 15 residues. Germline V lookup: CDR1 MNHNS, CDR2 SASEGT. The V gene end was trimmed by 6 bases and the J gene end by 1 base; junction bases not matched to a gene: 6. This chain's CDR3 is CASSWGQGTSYEQYF. The CDR3 DNA reads TGTGCCAGCAGCTGGGGACAGGGGACGTCCTACGAGCAGTACTTC.

The chain employs TRBV2 and TRBJ1-2; maybe TRBD1 (5 bases). Germline-derived CDR1 and CDR2 are SNHLY and FYNNEI. V dropped 1 base and J dropped 8 bases, with 8 bases sitting between them. The CDR3 consists of 12 residues. The CDR3 loop is CASSEGRTGYTF. In DNA form, the CDR3 reads TGTGCCAGCAGTGAAGGGAGGACAGGCTACACCTTC. The entire variable domain, with the rest obtained from reference TRBV2 and TRBJ1-2, is as follows: EPEVTQTPSHQVTQMGQEVILRCVPISNHLYFYWYRQILGQKVEFLVSFYNNEISEKSEIFDDQFSVERPDGSNFTLKIRSTKLEDSAMYFCASSEGRTGYTFGSGTRLTVV.

This clonotype was recorded at least ten times. The rearrangement links TRBV7-8 to TRBJ2-5; tentative D call: TRBD2 (6 bases). Germline V gene data show CDR1 as SGHVS and CDR2 as FQNEAQ. CDR3 length: 16 residues. Trimming stripped 3 bases from V and 5 bases from J, with 19 bases between. DNA of the CDR3: TGTGCCAGCAGCTTTGCCGGGGGACTGGTAACGGAGACCCAGTACTTC. Protein: CASSFAGGLVTETQYF.

The chain links TRBV7-2 to TRBJ1-2; possibly TRBD1 for D (5 bases). Germline loops: CDR1 SGHTA, CDR2 FQGNSA. The CDR3 has 16 residues. Trimming took off 5 bases at V and 5 bases at J, with 21 bases between the two ends. The CDR3 loop reads CASSPGPGHPSYGYTF. The CDR3 DNA is TGTGCCAGCAGCCCAGGGCCAGGACACCCATCATATGGCTACACCTTC.

In this sample, this clonotype turned up a few times. This sequence joins TRBV9 and TRBJ1-3; weak D call: TRBD1 (6 bases). Trimming pared 4 bases from V and 4 bases from J, leaving 18 bases between. CDR3 length: 16 amino acids. Germline CDR1 is SGDLS and CDR2 is YYNGEE. The CDR3 sequence is CASSPLVGTRGNTIYF. CDR3 nucleotide sequence: TGTGCCAGCAGCCCCCTCGTCGGGACACGAGGAAACACCATATATTTT. Variable domain in full (rest from reference TRBV9 and TRBJ1-3): DSGVTQTPKHLITATGQRVTLRCSPRSGDLSVYWYQQSLDQGLQFLIQYYNGEERAKGNILERFSAQQFPDLHSELNLSSLELGDSALYFCASSPLVGTRGNTIYFGEGSWLTVV.

This clonotype was seen many times. This sequence joins TRBV29-1 and TRBJ1-2, with 8 positions matching TRBD1. Per the germline V gene, CDR1 is SQVTM and CDR2 is ANQGSEA. J gave up 7 bases and V 8 bases, and 12 bases lay outside the gene matches. The CDR3 runs 13 residues. The CDR3, as DNA: TGCAGCACGGGGGACAGGTCAGAGGTTGGCTACACCTTC. Amino acid sequence: CSTGDRSEVGYTF.